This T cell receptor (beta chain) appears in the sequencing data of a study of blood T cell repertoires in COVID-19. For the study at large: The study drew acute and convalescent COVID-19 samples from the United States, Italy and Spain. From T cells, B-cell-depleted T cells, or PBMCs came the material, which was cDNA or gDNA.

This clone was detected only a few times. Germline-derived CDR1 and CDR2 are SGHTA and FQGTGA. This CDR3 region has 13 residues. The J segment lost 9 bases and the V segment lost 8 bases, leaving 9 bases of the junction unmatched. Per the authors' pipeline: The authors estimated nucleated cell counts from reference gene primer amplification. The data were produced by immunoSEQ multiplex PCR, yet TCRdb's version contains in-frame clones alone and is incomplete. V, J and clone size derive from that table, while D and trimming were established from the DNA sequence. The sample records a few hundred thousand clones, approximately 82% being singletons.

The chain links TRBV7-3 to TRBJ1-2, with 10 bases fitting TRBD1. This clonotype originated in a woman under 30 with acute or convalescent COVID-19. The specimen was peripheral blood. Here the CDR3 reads CASGTGTGDSYTF. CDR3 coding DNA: TGTGCCAGCGGGACCGGGACAGGGGATAGCTACACCTTC.